One sample yielded the 24 T cell receptor beta chains listed below, sequenced in a study of T-cell reconstitution after alpha-beta-depleted transplantation in children. Unique molecular identifiers were incorporated when the TCRbeta library was constructed. TCRdb used MiXCR to reprocess the PCR reads, holding one entry per CDR3 protein. The top ten clones hold approximately 1% of a sample with hundreds of thousands of distinct CDR3 sequences, 16% of them seen once. The material sequenced was PBMCs from the stem cell graft donor, taken from the stem cell graft. The receptors shown here come from a human donor who donated a stem cell graft to a child with acute myeloid leukemia.

At least ten counts were recorded for this clonotype. As DNA, the CDR3 is TGTGCCAGCAGCCACGGGACAGGCAATGAAAAACTGTTTTTT. It encodes CASSHGTGNEKLFF. The chain recombines TRBV7-6 with TRBJ1-4, with 8 bases that match TRBD1. Trimming cost V 5 bases and J 5 bases; bases outside gene matches: 4. The CDR3 length is 14 residues. CDR1 and CDR2 (germline): SGHVS, FNYEAQ.

This clonotype appeared many times. The genes are TRBV18 and TRBJ2-2; the match to TRBD1 covers 11 bases. Trimming removed 0 bases from V and 5 bases from J; junction bases left unmatched: 8. This CDR3 spans 18 amino acids. The V gene's germline CDR1 is KGHSH and CDR2 LQKENI. The CDR3 here is CASSPPDRGLIGTGELFF. The CDR3 nucleotides read TGTGCCAGCTCACCACCGGACAGGGGGCTTATCGGGACCGGGGAGCTGTTTTTT.

This clonotype was observed at least ten times. The chain uses TRBV12-3 or TRBV12-4 and TRBJ2-1; a weak D match, TRBD2 (5 bases). This CDR3 contains 15 residues. With 8 bases removed from V and 6 bases from J, the gap between germline ends came to 20 bases. CDR3 region: CASPPPGKRSNEQFF. The CDR3 region has the DNA TGTGCCAGCCCCCCCCCGGGGAAGAGGAGCAATGAGCAGTTCTTC.

V gene TRBV7-8 combines with J gene TRBJ1-2, with a tentative D call TRBD1 (5 bases). CDR3 size: 13 residues. V lost 5 bases, J lost 4 bases, and 11 bases lay in between. The germline CDR1 and CDR2 sequences are SGHVS and FQNEAQ. The DNA for the CDR3 is TGTGCCAGCAGCACGGGGGGTTCCTATGGCTACACCTTC. This gives the protein CASSTGGSYGYTF.

V gene TRBV28 combines with J gene TRBJ2-1; 7 nucleotides agree with TRBD1. The CDR3 runs 17 residues. V shed 0 bases and J 0 bases; nucleotides not matched to a gene: 5. The germline CDR1 and CDR2 sequences are MDHEN and SYDVKM. The CDR3 DNA reads TGTGCCAGCAGTTTATGGGCCAGGGGGAGCTCCTACAATGAGCAGTTCTTC. Translated, it gives CASSLWARGSSYNEQFF.

This clonotype occurred many times. The J gene is TRBJ2-4, the V gene TRBV7-8; no definite D call. The germline V gene has CDR1 SGHVS and CDR2 FQNEAQ. CDR3 size: 13 residues. V lost 5 bases and J lost 6, with 11 bases in between. CDR3 sequence reads: CASSPRVGNIQYF. In DNA form, the CDR3 reads TGTGCCAGCAGCCCACGGGTGGGAAACATTCAGTACTTC.

CDR3 DNA: TGTGCCAGCAGCGTGTATGGGCGTGCTAGCACAGATACGCAGTATTTT. This gives the protein CASSVYGRASTDTQYF. J is TRBJ2-3 and V is TRBV11-2; D gene unclear. The CDR3 totals 16 residues. V was cut by 5 bases and J by 0 bases, with 15 bases left in between. Looked up from germline, CDR1 is SGHAT and CDR2 is FQNNGV.

This clonotype was picked up a small number of times. The chain joins TRBV10-2 to TRBJ2-5; 7 positions agree with TRBD2. Germline CDR1 WSHSY, CDR2 SAAADI. With 6 bases clipped from V and 1 base from J, the junction kept 8 bases outside the gene matches. The CDR3 contains 15 residues. The chain's CDR3 is CASSSPPSGQETQYF. The CDR3 DNA follows: TGCGCCAGCAGCTCTCCGCCTAGCGGCCAAGAGACCCAGTACTTC.

This clonotype was seen ten or more times. The chain couples TRBV20-1 to TRBJ2-1; D possibly corresponds to TRBD2 (7 bases). Germline V gene data show CDR1 as DFQATT and CDR2 as SNEGSKA (reference sequence). The CDR3 consists of 17 residues. V was pared by 0 bases and J by 4 bases, with 19 bases between. The CDR3: CSARDQTPGGAYNEQFF. The CDR3 DNA reads as TGCAGTGCTAGAGACCAAACCCCGGGGGGCGCATACAATGAGCAGTTCTTC.

This clonotype was counted only a few times. The CDR3 bases are TGTGCCACCAGCAGAGAGAGGGGAAATCAGCCCCAGCATTTT. Translated, it gives CATSRERGNQPQHF. The chain carries TRBV15 and TRBJ1-5, with D possibly TRBD1 on 5 matching bases. This CDR3 has 14 residues. Germline lookup yields CDR1 LNHNV and CDR2 YYDKDF (reference sequence). Trimming removed 0 bases from V and 4 bases from J, with 7 bases in between. The whole variable domain, filled in from reference TRBV15 and TRBJ1-5, reads DAMVIQNPRYQVTQFGKPVTLSCSQTLNHNVMYWYQQKSSQAPKLLFHYYDKDFNNEADTPDNFQSRRPNTSFCFLDIRSPGLGDTAMYLCATSRERGNQPQHFGDGTRLSIL.

Of note for this clonotype: Since a much larger clone is just one base distant, this may be a read error. V is TRBV28 and J is TRBJ2-5; D is ambiguous. This CDR3 region has 14 residues. CDR1 is MDHEN, CDR2 SYDVKM, per germline. This CDR3 is CASSFNQPQETRYF. DNA of the CDR3: TGTGCCAGCAGTTTTAATCAGCCTCAAGAGACCCGGTACTTC.

This clonotype was seen repeatedly, ten times or more. This rearrangement joins TRBV7-6 to TRBJ2-1, with TRBD2 matching over 14 bases. The CDR3 runs 16 residues. CDR1 and CDR2 (germline): SGHVS, FNYEAQ. J was trimmed by 9 bases and V by 4 bases; bases with no gene match: 8. CDR3 sequence reads: CASSSGLAGAAGEQFF. The CDR3 nucleotides are TGTGCCAGCAGCTCGGGACTAGCGGGGGCAGCCGGTGAGCAGTTCTTC.

This clonotype was counted many times. This rearrangement joins TRBV20-1 to TRBJ1-1, with D uncertain. The CDR3 is 12 residues long. CDR1 is DFQATT, CDR2 SNEGSKA, per germline (reference sequence). V lost 3 bases and J 5 bases, leaving 10 bases between the germline ends. CDR3 residues: CSASVTGTEAFF. DNA of the CDR3: TGCAGTGCTAGCGTCACGGGGACTGAAGCTTTCTTT.

This clonotype was observed many times. The gene calls are TRBV20-1 and TRBJ1-4, with 8 positions matching TRBD1. This CDR3 comprises 15 residues. Germline V gives CDR1 DFQATT, CDR2 SNEGSKA (reference sequence). V was clipped by 3 bases and J by 7 bases; unmatched bases: 10. In nucleotides, the CDR3 is TGCAGTGCTAGCCCGACCGGGACAGGACGTGAAAAACTGTTTTTT. Protein sequence: CSASPTGTGREKLFF.

This clonotype has ten or more counts. The rearrangement links TRBV20-1 to TRBJ1-4; D possibly corresponds to TRBD1 (5 bases). This CDR3 region has 13 residues. Trimming shortened V by 3 bases and J by 3 bases, and 8 bases separated the two germline ends. Germline V lookup: CDR1 DFQATT, CDR2 SNEGSKA (reference sequence). CDR3 DNA: TGCAGTGCTAGTGGGGGGGCTAATGAAAAACTGTTTTTT. Its translation is CSASGGANEKLFF.

J is TRBJ2-7 and V is TRBV20-1; 10 nucleotides agree with TRBD1. The J segment lost 1 base and the V segment lost 6 bases, leaving 9 bases of the junction unmatched. The CDR3 extends over 15 amino acids. Germline V gives CDR1 DFQATT, CDR2 SNEGSKA (reference sequence). CDR3 in DNA: TGCAGTGCCGCCACCGACAGGGGGCCATCCTACGAGCAGTACGTC. The encoded protein is CSAATDRGPSYEQYV.

This clonotype was seen many times. This chain uses TRBV7-9 with TRBJ2-7, with D possibly matching TRBD2 (5 bases). Germline-derived CDR1 and CDR2 are SEHNR and FQNEAQ (reference sequence). V was shortened by 4 bases and J by 4 bases, with 11 bases between the two germline ends. The CDR3 sequence is 13 residues long. The CDR3 reads CASSYDQRYEQYF. The DNA for the CDR3 is TGTGCCAGCAGCTATGACCAGCGGTACGAGCAGTACTTC.

This clonotype was picked up many times. The V and J genes are TRBV29-1 and TRBJ2-7; D possibly corresponds to TRBD1 (5 bases). Trimming removed 6 bases at V and 3 bases at J, with 9 bases between. CDR1 SQVTM and CDR2 ANQGSEA come from the germline V gene. The CDR3 runs 11 residues. The CDR3 nucleotides are TGCAGCGTCCTCCAGGGCTACGAGCAGTACTTC. Its translation is CSVLQGYEQYF.

This clonotype was recorded many times. CDR3 DNA: TGCAGTGTCCAGGGGCAGGGACAATACGAGCAGTACGTC. Translated, it gives CSVQGQGQYEQYV. This chain uses TRBV20-1 with TRBJ2-7; maybe TRBD1 (6 bases). Germline V lookup: CDR1 DFQATT, CDR2 SNEGSKA (reference sequence). The CDR3 has 13 residues. Trimming pared 7 bases from V and 4 bases from J, leaving 17 bases between.

The CDR3 is CASSLSDGTGELFF. The CDR3 coding sequence is TGTGCCAGCAGCTTGTCGGACGGCACCGGGGAGCTGTTTTTT. The chain combines TRBV5-5 with TRBJ2-2; no clear D gene. Per the germline V gene, CDR1 is SGHKS and CDR2 is YYEKEE (reference sequence). With 1 base removed from V and 4 bases from J, the gap between germline ends came to 8 bases. The CDR3 spans 14 residues.

The J gene is TRBJ1-1, the V gene TRBV9; tentatively, D is TRBD1 (6 bases). Trimming took off 4 bases at V and 4 bases at J, with 14 bases between the two ends. CDR1 is SGDLS, CDR2 YYNGEE, per germline. The CDR3 contains 14 residues. CDR3: CASSPRRGSTEAFF. The CDR3 DNA reads TGTGCCAGCAGCCCCCGTAGGGGGAGCACTGAAGCTTTCTTT.

This clonotype was seen a handful of times. V gene TRBV12-3 or TRBV12-4 combines with J gene TRBJ2-1; 13 positions match TRBD2. V lost 4 bases to trimming and J lost 8 bases; unmatched junction nucleotides: 11. This CDR3 spans 17 amino acids. The chain's CDR3 is CASSSTTSGGGLDEQFF. The CDR3 DNA is TGTGCCAGCAGTTCAACTACTAGCGGGGGGGGATTGGATGAGCAGTTCTTC.

V and J are TRBV7-9 and TRBJ2-1; weak D call: TRBD1 (6 bases). The CDR3 is 13 amino acids. Deletions cut 6 bases from V and 6 bases from J, with 12 bases between. Germline V gene lookup returns CDR1 SEHNR and CDR2 FQNEAQ (reference sequence). This chain's CDR3 is CASRPPRGNEQFF. CDR3 DNA sequence: TGTGCCAGCAGGCCTCCCAGGGGCAATGAGCAGTTCTTC.

This clonotype was counted between two and nine times. The chain has TRBV15 and TRBJ2-5, with no clear D. This CDR3 spans 13 amino acids. The germline V gene encodes CDR1 LNHNV and CDR2 YYDKDF (reference sequence). Trimming removed 0 bases at V and 4 bases at J, with 6 bases between. The CDR3 reads CATSRDPTETQYF. DNA for the CDR3: TGTGCCACCAGCAGAGATCCGACAGAGACCCAGTACTTC.